This TCR beta chain was sequenced in a study of breast tumors, draining lymph nodes, adjacent tissues. The CDR3 totals 15 residues. CDR1 DFQATT and CDR2 SNEGSKA come from the germline V gene (reference sequence). V was clipped by 5 bases and J by 7 bases; unmatched bases: 14. Axillary draining lymph nodes of breast cancer patients supplied the node samples. Each CDR3 protein is one row after TCRdb ran MiXCR on the multiplex PCR reads. The sample shows 200,000 to 300,000 distinct CDR3 sequences, 30% of them seen only once. This receptor was taken from a female donor with breast cancer. Some clones in this sample may be carry-over from other donors' samples. The sequencing sample was made of axillary lymph node tissue. The chain links TRBV20-1 to TRBJ1-5; 7 bases match TRBD1. Written as DNA, the CDR3 is TGCAGTGCTTCCATCAGGGGGTTGAATAAGCAGCCCCAGCATTTT. Translated: CSASIRGLNKQPQHF.